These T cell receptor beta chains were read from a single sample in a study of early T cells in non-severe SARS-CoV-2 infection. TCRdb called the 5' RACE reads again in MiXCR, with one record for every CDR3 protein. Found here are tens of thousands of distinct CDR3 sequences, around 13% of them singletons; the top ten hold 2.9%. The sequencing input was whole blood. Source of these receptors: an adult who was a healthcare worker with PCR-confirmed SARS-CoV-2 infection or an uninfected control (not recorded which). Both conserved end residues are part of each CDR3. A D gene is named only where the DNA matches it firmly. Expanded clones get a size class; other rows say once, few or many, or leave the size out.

CDR3 DNA: TGTGCCAGCAGGAGCCCCGGGGCAGCTGGAAACACCATATATTTT; CDR3 protein: CASRSPGAAGNTIYF; clone size: many; J gene: TRBJ1-3; D gene: NA; V gene: TRBV28
CDR3 DNA: TGTGCCAGCAGCTTGGGACAAGGCTGGTACGAGCAGTACTTC; CDR3 protein: CASSLGQGWYEQYF; clone size: many; J gene: TRBJ2-7; D gene: NA; V gene: TRBV5-6
CDR3 DNA: TGTGCCAGCAGTCGAAACCGGGACATCTACGAGCAGTACTTC; CDR3 protein: CASSRNRDIYEQYF; clone size: few; J gene: TRBJ2-7; D gene: NA; V gene: TRBV6-5
CDR3 DNA: TGCAGTGCTAGAGATCTAGGGAGCGGGAGGTACGAGCAGTACTTC; CDR3 protein: CSARDLGSGRYEQYF; clone size: many; J gene: TRBJ2-7; D gene: TRBD2; V gene: TRBV20-1
CDR3 DNA: TGTGCCAGCTCACCACTCGCGGGAGGGTTCCAGCCCCAGCATTTT; CDR3 protein: CASSPLAGGFQPQHF; clone size: many; J gene: TRBJ1-5; D gene: NA; V gene: TRBV18
CDR3 DNA: TGTGCCTGGGGTGGAAGCGGGGCCAGCACAGATACGCAGTATTTT; CDR3 protein: CAWGGSGASTDTQYF; clone size: NA; J gene: TRBJ2-3; D gene: TRBD2; V gene: TRBV30
CDR3 DNA: TGCGCCAGCAGCTTGTACGGGGGCAACACCGGGGAGCTGTTTTTT; CDR3 protein: CASSLYGGNTGELFF; clone size: NA; J gene: TRBJ2-2; D gene: NA; V gene: TRBV5-1
CDR3 DNA: TGTGCCAGCAGTACCTCTTGGACCTTGGACCCTGAAGCTTTCTTT; CDR3 protein: CASSTSWTLDPEAFF; clone size: few; J gene: TRBJ1-1; D gene: NA; V gene: TRBV12-3/TRBV12-4
CDR3 DNA: TGTGCCAGCAGCCGGGACGGGACCCAAGAGACCCAGTACTTC; CDR3 protein: CASSRDGTQETQYF; clone size: many; J gene: TRBJ2-5; D gene: NA; V gene: TRBV5-6
CDR3 DNA: TGTGCCAGCAGCTTAGCCCGGGCCACAGATACGCAGTATTTT; CDR3 protein: CASSLARATDTQYF; clone size: many; J gene: TRBJ2-3; D gene: NA; V gene: TRBV7-9
CDR3 DNA: TGTGCCAGCAGGATGGCGAGTAACACTGAAGCTTTCTTT; CDR3 protein: CASRMASNTEAFF; clone size: once; J gene: TRBJ1-1; D gene: NA; V gene: TRBV6-1
CDR3 DNA: TGTGCCAGTAGCCGGAATACGGGGACAGGGAATGGCTACACCTTC; CDR3 protein: CASSRNTGTGNGYTF; clone size: many; J gene: TRBJ1-2; D gene: TRBD1; V gene: TRBV19
CDR3 DNA: TGTGCCAGCAGTTACGATCGGGGGAGGTTTGAAAAACTGTTTTTT; CDR3 protein: CASSYDRGRFEKLFF; clone size: many; J gene: TRBJ1-4; D gene: NA; V gene: TRBV6-2/TRBV6-3
CDR3 DNA: TGTGCCAGCAGCTTAGCGGAAGGGGGCCAAGAGACCCAGTACTTC; CDR3 protein: CASSLAEGGQETQYF; clone size: many; J gene: TRBJ2-5; D gene: NA; V gene: TRBV7-8
CDR3 DNA: TGTGCCAGCAGCAAGACTAGCTACGAGCAGTACTTC; CDR3 protein: CASSKTSYEQYF; clone size: few; J gene: TRBJ2-7; D gene: NA; V gene: TRBV7-2
CDR3 DNA: TGTGCCAGCAGCCAAGACCCGAAGGGTCAGCAGTTCTTC; CDR3 protein: CASSQDPKGQQFF; clone size: NA; J gene: TRBJ2-1; D gene: NA; V gene: TRBV3-1
CDR3 DNA: TGTGCCAGCAGTTTAGGGACAGGGGACCAAGAGACCCAGTACTTC; CDR3 protein: CASSLGTGDQETQYF; clone size: many; J gene: TRBJ2-5; D gene: TRBD1; V gene: TRBV12-3/TRBV12-4
CDR3 DNA: TGTGCCAGCAGCCAAGTCGCTAGCGGGGCTAACACCGGGGAGCTGTTTTTT; CDR3 protein: CASSQVASGANTGELFF; clone size: many; J gene: TRBJ2-2; D gene: TRBD2; V gene: TRBV3-1